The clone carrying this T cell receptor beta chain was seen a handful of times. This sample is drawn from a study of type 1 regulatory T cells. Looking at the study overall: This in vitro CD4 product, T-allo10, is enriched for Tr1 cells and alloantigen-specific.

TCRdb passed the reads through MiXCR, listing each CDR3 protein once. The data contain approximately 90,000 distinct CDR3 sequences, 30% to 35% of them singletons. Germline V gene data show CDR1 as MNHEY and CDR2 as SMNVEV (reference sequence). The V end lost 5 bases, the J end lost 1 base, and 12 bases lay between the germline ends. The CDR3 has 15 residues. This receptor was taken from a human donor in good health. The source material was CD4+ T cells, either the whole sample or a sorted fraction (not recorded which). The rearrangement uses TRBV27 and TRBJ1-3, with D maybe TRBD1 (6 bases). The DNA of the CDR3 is TGTGCCAGCAGTCCCCAGGGGTTGTCTGGAAACACCATATATTTT. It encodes CASSPQGLSGNTIYF.